This T cell receptor (beta chain) was recorded in a study of cytomegalovirus exposure and HLA in healthy donors. Findings and limits, study-wide: The authors enumerated 150 to 200 TCR beta chains as linked to cytomegalovirus. CMV serostatus was the only immune exposure information that was available. Analyzed later, most CMV-associated TCR beta chains appeared HLA-restricted.

With 60 Vbeta and 13 Jbeta primers, the PCR was carried out. Clones were sequenced by immunoSEQ multiplex PCR, and TCRdb holds only the in-frame ones, with some missing. The table includes 150,000 to 200,000 clones, 80% detected once. CDR3 length: 14 residues. From germline, CDR1 is SGHTA and CDR2 FQGNSA. A word on this clone: Its antigen remains unknown. A junction boundary mismatches the germline segment, possibly from a read error.

The rearrangement links TRBV7-2 to TRBJ2-7, with 10 bases matching TRBD2. This clonotype was sampled from a woman in her forties or fifties in good health and CMV-seropositive. The sample comprised PBMCs. In DNA, the CDR3 is TGTGCCAGCAGCTTAACAATAGCGGGGGGCGCCCAGGACTTC. This codes for CASSLTIAGGAQDF.